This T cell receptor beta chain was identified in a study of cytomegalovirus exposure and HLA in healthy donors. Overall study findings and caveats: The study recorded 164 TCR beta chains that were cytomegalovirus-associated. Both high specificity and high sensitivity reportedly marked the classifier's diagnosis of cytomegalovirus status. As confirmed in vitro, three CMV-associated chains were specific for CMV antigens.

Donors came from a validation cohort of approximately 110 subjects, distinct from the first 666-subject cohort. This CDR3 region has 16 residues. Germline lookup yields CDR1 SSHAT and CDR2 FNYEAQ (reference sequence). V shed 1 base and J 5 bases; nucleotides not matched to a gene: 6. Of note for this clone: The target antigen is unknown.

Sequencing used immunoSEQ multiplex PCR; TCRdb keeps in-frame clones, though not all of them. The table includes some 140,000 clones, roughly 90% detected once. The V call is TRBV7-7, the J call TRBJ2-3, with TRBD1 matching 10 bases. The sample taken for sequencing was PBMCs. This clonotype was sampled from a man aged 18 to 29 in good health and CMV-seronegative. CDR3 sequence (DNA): TGTGCCAGCAGCTTAGGACGGACAGGGGGTTTAGATACGCAGTATTTT. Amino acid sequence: CASSLGRTGGLDTQYF.